One sample yielded the 2 T cell receptor beta chains listed below, sequenced in a study of cytomegalovirus exposure and HLA in healthy donors. The protocol was immunoSEQ multiplex PCR, while the TCRdb copy is restricted to in-frame clones and leaves out a portion. The sample has approximately 76,000 clones; 90% to 95% are singletons. The sample was PBMCs. The receptors here all came from a woman between 18 and 30 years old in good health and CMV-seronegative.

This clone appeared once. V and J are TRBV7-2 and TRBJ2-1, with D perhaps matching TRBD2 (5 bases). The CDR3 loop spans 14 amino acids. Germline V lookup: CDR1 SGHTA, CDR2 FQGNSA. Trimming removed 0 bases at V and 9 bases at J, with 12 bases between. CDR3 protein: CASSLAFGGFEQFF. As DNA, the CDR3 is TGTGCCAGCAGCTTAGCCTTTGGAGGTTTTGAGCAGTTCTTC.

The chain carries TRBV28 and TRBJ1-4; 10 bases align to TRBD1. Looked up from germline, CDR1 is MDHEN and CDR2 is SYDVKM. The CDR3 consists of 15 residues. With V trimmed by 5 bases and J by 6 bases, 6 bases remained unmatched. CDR3 in amino acids: CASSPGDRGYEKLFF. CDR3 nucleotide sequence: TGTGCCAGCAGTCCTGGGGACAGGGGATATGAAAAACTGTTTTTT.